Below, 21 T cell receptor beta chains from the same sample are listed, as sequenced in a study of T cell responses to AZD1222 COVID-19 vaccine. Profiling relied on immunoSEQ multiplex PCR, and the TCRdb table lists in-frame clones only, not all of them. Altogether over 150,000 clones are present, around 87% being singletons, with the ten largest covering roughly 2.5%. This sample comprised peripheral blood, obtained on day 0 of AZD1222 vaccination. The source of these receptors is an adult in good health.

The chain is built from TRBV7-8 and TRBJ2-1; D is perhaps TRBD1 or TRBD2 (6 bases each). Germline CDR1 reads SGHVS; CDR2 reads FQNEAQ. The CDR3 consists of 16 residues. The ends were cut back, 1 base at V and 5 bases at J, with 15 bases in the middle. The CDR3 is CASSLVGGQVHNEQFF. The CDR3 region has the DNA TGTGCCAGCAGCTTAGTCGGGGGACAAGTCCACAATGAGCAGTTCTTC.

This clone was observed a few times. The chain is built from TRBV2 and TRBJ2-5; no firm D call. CDR3 size: 13 residues. Germline V gene sequence: CDR1 SNHLY, CDR2 FYNNEI. V lost 2 bases to trimming and J lost 5 bases, with 9 bases between them. The CDR3 DNA follows: TGTGCCAGCAGTGAACAATTGGGGGAGACCCAGTACTTC. The encoded protein is CASSEQLGETQYF. The entire variable domain, with the rest obtained from reference TRBV2 and TRBJ2-5, is as follows: EPEVTQTPSHQVTQMGQEVILRCVPISNHLYFYWYRQILGQKVEFLVSFYNNEISEKSEIFDDQFSVERPDGSNFTLKIRSTKLEDSAMYFCASSEQLGETQYFGPGTRLLVL.

This chain joins TRBV7-9 and TRBJ1-1; D possibly corresponds to TRBD1 (5 bases). From germline, CDR1 is SEHNR and CDR2 FQNEAQ (reference sequence). This CDR3 is built from 15 residues. V lost 6 bases, J lost 3 bases, and 17 bases lay in between. The CDR3 region is CASSQPGRVDTEAFF. CDR3 coding DNA: TGTGCCAGCAGTCAACCGGGACGGGTGGACACTGAAGCTTTCTTT.

The gene calls are TRBV18 and TRBJ1-4, with 7 positions matching TRBD1. The V gene's germline CDR1 is KGHSH and CDR2 LQKENI. V dropped 1 base and J dropped 2; count of bases not matched to a gene: 4. This CDR3 has 16 residues. CDR3 amino acids: CASSPLGTATNEKLFF. The CDR3 coding sequence is TGTGCCAGCTCACCACTAGGGACAGCCACTAATGAAAAACTGTTTTTT.

This chain connects TRBV11-1 to TRBJ2-1; 8 bases are a match to TRBD2. The CDR3 extends over 16 amino acids. Germline CDR1 is SGHAT and CDR2 is FQDESV (reference sequence). Trimming at V came to 5 bases and at J to 8 bases, leaving 14 bases not matched to a gene. CDR3 nucleotides: TGTGCCAGCAGCATCGCGGGAGGCACCGGCATCTATGAGCAGTTCTTC. This gives the protein CASSIAGGTGIYEQFF. The full variable domain, its missing parts supplied by reference TRBV11-1 and TRBJ2-1, is EAEVAQSPRYKITEKSQAVAFWCDPISGHATLYWYRQILGQGPELLVQFQDESVVDDSQLPKDRFSAERLKGVDSTLKIQPAELGDSAMYLCASSIAGGTGIYEQFFGPGTRLTVL.

This chain joins TRBV18 and TRBJ2-2; 8 bases fit TRBD2. V shed 1 base and J 5 bases; nucleotides not matched to a gene: 6. The CDR3 sequence is 16 residues long. Germline V CDR1 and CDR2: KGHSH, LQKENI. CDR3 DNA: TGTGCCAGCTCACCACGGCCGGGACTAGGGACCGGGGAGCTGTTTTTT. As protein: CASSPRPGLGTGELFF.

The chain links TRBV19 to TRBJ1-2; tentatively, D is TRBD1 (6 bases). The V and J ends lost 5 bases and 6 bases respectively, with 22 bases between them. Per germline, CDR1 LNHDA and CDR2 SQIVND (reference sequence). The CDR3 sequence is 16 residues long. The CDR3 coding sequence is TGTGCCAGTAGTTCAACGGACAGCCAGTGGTGGAATGGCTACACCTTC. Protein product: CASSSTDSQWWNGYTF.

V gene TRBV15 combines with J gene TRBJ2-1; D is undetermined. V shed 0 bases and J shed 0 bases, with 12 bases lying between them. The CDR3 runs 17 residues. From germline, CDR1 is LNHNV and CDR2 YYDKDF (reference sequence). The CDR3 DNA follows: TGTGCCACCAGCAGAGATTTAGTAAGGGACTCCTACAATGAGCAGTTCTTC. Translating it yields CATSRDLVRDSYNEQFF.

CDR3 sequence (DNA): TGTGCCAGCTCACCACTACAGGGAGGAGGGGAAGCTTTCTTT. Encoded protein: CASSPLQGGGEAFF. V and J are TRBV18 and TRBJ1-1; tentatively, D is TRBD1 (6 bases). V was pared by 1 base and J by 8 bases, with 14 bases between. CDR1 is KGHSH and CDR2 is LQKENI in the germline V gene. CDR3 length equals 14 residues.

This sequence joins TRBV5-1 and TRBJ2-2; 10 bases are a match to TRBD1. The length of the CDR3 is 15 residues. CDR1 SGHRS and CDR2 YFSETQ come from the germline V gene. Trimming removed 4 bases from V and 7 bases from J; junction bases left unmatched: 7. CDR3 coding DNA: TGCGCCAGCAGCAGGGACAGGGGTCAGGTCGGGGAGCTGTTTTTT. Amino acids: CASSRDRGQVGELFF.

The V call is TRBV5-1, the J call TRBJ1-4; D perhaps matches TRBD1 (5 bases). Germline CDR1 and CDR2: SGHRS and YFSETQ. The CDR3 has 14 residues. V lost 4 bases, J lost 6 bases, and 13 bases lay in between. CDR3 sequence reads: CASSLLARDEKLFF. In nucleotides, the CDR3 is TGCGCCAGCAGCCTATTGGCCAGGGATGAAAAACTGTTTTTT. The variable domain in full, completed from reference TRBV5-1 and TRBJ1-4, reads KAGVTQTPRYLIKTRGQQVTLSCSPISGHRSVSWYQQTPGQGLQFLFEYFSETQRNKGNFPGRFSGRQFSNSRSEMNVSTLELGDSALYLCASSLLARDEKLFFGSGTQLSVL.

The rearrangement joins TRBV19 to TRBJ1-1; a possible D gene is TRBD1 (6 bases). The CDR3 spans 15 residues. The germline V and J ends were trimmed by 4 bases and 0 bases, with 12 bases remaining between them. Germline CDR1 LNHDA, CDR2 SQIVND (reference sequence). The CDR3 is CASSRGRLMNTEAFF. The CDR3 DNA reads TGTGCCAGTAGTAGGGGGCGCCTGATGAACACTGAAGCTTTCTTT.

The V and J genes are TRBV5-1 and TRBJ2-6; D gene unclear. This CDR3 has 16 amino acids. V was pared by 4 bases and J by 0 bases, with 11 bases between. Germline CDR1 SGHRS, CDR2 YFSETQ. CDR3: CASSPELGSGANVLTF. The CDR3 bases are TGCGCCAGCAGCCCGGAGCTGGGCTCTGGGGCCAACGTCCTGACTTTC.

V is TRBV11-2 and J is TRBJ2-1, with 9 bases that match TRBD2. The CDR3 has 14 amino acids. Per the germline V gene, CDR1 is SGHAT and CDR2 is FQNNGV. With V trimmed by 4 bases and J by 5 bases, 3 bases remained unmatched. The CDR3 nucleotides are TGTGCCAGCAGCTCGGGACTAGCCCACAATGAGCAGTTCTTC. Amino acid sequence: CASSSGLAHNEQFF.

The gene calls are TRBV5-8 and TRBJ1-2; the D gene is possibly TRBD1 (5 bases). The germline CDR1 and CDR2 sequences are SGHTS and YDEGEE. The CDR3 is 13 amino acids. V dropped 6 bases and J dropped 4 bases, with 13 bases sitting between them. CDR3 sequence (DNA): TGTGCCAGCACCACAGACAGAAGCTATGGCTACACCTTC. As protein: CASTTDRSYGYTF.

This chain connects TRBV5-1 to TRBJ1-1; TRBD1 matches at 8 bases. CDR3 length equals 15 residues. V was pared by 0 bases and J by 1 base, with 2 bases of the junction left unmatched. Germline V lookup: CDR1 SGHRS, CDR2 YFSETQ. Here the CDR3 reads CASSLGDRTNTEAFF. CDR3 in DNA: TGCGCCAGCAGCTTGGGGGACAGGACGAACACTGAAGCTTTCTTT.

The chain couples TRBV11-2 to TRBJ1-2; 7 positions match TRBD1. CDR3 length: 16 amino acids. CDR1 is SGHAT, CDR2 FQNNGV, per germline. The V and J ends lost 5 bases and 4 bases, in that order; junction bases with no gene match: 13. The CDR3 loop is CASSRPRGGGTYGYTF. The CDR3 nucleotides read TGTGCCAGCAGCCGCCCGCGGGGAGGGGGCACCTATGGCTACACCTTC.

The chain couples TRBV5-6 to TRBJ2-1, with D perhaps TRBD2 (5 bases). CDR1 and CDR2 (germline): SGHDT, YYEEEE. This CDR3 region has 15 residues. The V and J ends lost 0 bases and 2 bases respectively, with 9 bases between them. The CDR3: CASSLGGNPYNEQFF. CDR3 DNA: TGTGCCAGCAGCTTGGGAGGGAACCCCTACAATGAGCAGTTCTTC.

The chain has TRBV29-1 and TRBJ2-1; D may be TRBD2 (5 bases). V lost 8 bases and J 0 bases, leaving 14 bases between the germline ends. Per the germline V gene, CDR1 is SQVTM and CDR2 is ANQGSEA. CDR3 length: 14 residues. As DNA, the CDR3 is TGCAGCTGTATACGGGGTAGCTCCTACAATGAGCAGTTCTTC. This gives the protein CSCIRGSSYNEQFF.

The chain is built from TRBV29-1 and TRBJ2-2; D is uncertain. The CDR3 length is 13 residues. V was pared by 5 bases and J by 2 bases, with 9 bases between. Per germline, CDR1 SQVTM and CDR2 ANQGSEA. The CDR3 DNA sequence: TGCAGCGTTAGTCAGGTCAACACCGGGGAGCTGTTTTTT. As protein: CSVSQVNTGELFF.

The V gene is TRBV28, the J gene TRBJ2-6; tentatively, D is TRBD1 (5 bases). CDR1 and CDR2 (germline): MDHEN, SYDVKM. The CDR3 runs 15 residues. V gave up 10 bases and J gave up 0 bases, with 13 bases separating them. CDR3 DNA sequence: TGTGCCACTACCCAGACAGTCTCTGGGGCCAACGTCCTGACTTTC. The encoded protein is CATTQTVSGANVLTF.